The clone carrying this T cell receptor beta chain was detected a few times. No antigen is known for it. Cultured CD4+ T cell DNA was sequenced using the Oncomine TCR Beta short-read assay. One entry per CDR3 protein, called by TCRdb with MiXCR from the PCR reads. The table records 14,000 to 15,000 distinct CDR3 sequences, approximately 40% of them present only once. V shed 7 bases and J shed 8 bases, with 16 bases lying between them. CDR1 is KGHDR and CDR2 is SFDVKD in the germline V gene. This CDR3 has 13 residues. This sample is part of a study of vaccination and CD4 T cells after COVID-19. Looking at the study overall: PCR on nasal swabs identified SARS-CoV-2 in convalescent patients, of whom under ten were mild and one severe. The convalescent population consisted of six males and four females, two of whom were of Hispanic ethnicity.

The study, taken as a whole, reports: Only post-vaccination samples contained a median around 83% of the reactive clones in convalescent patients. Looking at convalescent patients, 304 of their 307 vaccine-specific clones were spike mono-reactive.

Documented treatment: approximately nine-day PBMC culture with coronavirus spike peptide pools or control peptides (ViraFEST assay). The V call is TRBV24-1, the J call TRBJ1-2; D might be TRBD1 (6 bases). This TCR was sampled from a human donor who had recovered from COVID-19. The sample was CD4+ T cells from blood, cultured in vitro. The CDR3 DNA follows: TGTGCCACCAGCGGGGGCCTCACAGCGGGCTACACCTTC. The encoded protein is CATSGGLTAGYTF.